Below are 17 T cell receptor beta chains sequenced from a single sample in a study of blood T cell repertoires in COVID-19 (dated by TCRdb to 2018 to 2021). The protocol used for the library was the immunoSEQ multiplex PCR assay. TCRdb limited this immuneACCESS table to in-frame rearrangements with V and J called. A share of clones is missing; checked studies link under half to unresolved V genes, and the rest is unexplained. The table for this sample lists hundreds of thousands of clones; approximately 90% of them were counted only once. The biggest ten clones account for roughly 8% of the sample. The specimen sequenced was PBMCs or T cells enriched from blood (not recorded which). Receptor source: an older woman who had recovered from COVID-19.

This chain links TRBV24-1 with TRBJ1-6; D might be TRBD1 (6 bases). Germline CDR1 and CDR2: KGHDR and SFDVKD. The length of the CDR3 is 17 residues. V lost 4 bases and J 8 bases, leaving 20 bases between the germline ends. The CDR3 DNA follows: TGTGCCACCAGTGACAAGGACAGAAACCATTTGGATTCACCCCTCCACTTT. Amino acid sequence: CATSDKDRNHLDSPLHF.

This clone occurred a few times. The chain combines TRBV10-3 with TRBJ1-5; the D gene is possibly TRBD1 (5 bases). V gave up 3 bases and J gave up 1 base, with 10 bases separating them. The germline V gene has CDR1 ENHRY and CDR2 SYGVKD. The CDR3 is made up of 15 amino acids. CDR3 coding DNA: TGTGCCATCAGTGAAAAAGGACAAAGCAATCAGCCCCAGCATTTT. It codes for CAISEKGQSNQPQHF.

V gene TRBV9 combines with J gene TRBJ1-2, with D unresolved. The V gene lost 4 bases and the J gene lost 0 bases, with 4 bases spanning the gap. CDR3 size: 12 residues. Germline CDR1 is SGDLS and CDR2 is YYNGEE. The CDR3 nucleotides are TGTGCCAGCAGCCAGGCTAACTATGGCTACACCTTC. This encodes CASSQANYGYTF.

This clone was seen only a few times. The V call is TRBV12-5, the J call TRBJ1-5, with D unresolved. Germline V lookup: CDR1 LGHNT, CDR2 FRNRAP. V was clipped by 1 base and J by 2 bases, with 9 bases between them. This CDR3 comprises 15 residues. CDR3 in amino acids: CASGLGVEGNQPQHF. CDR3 nucleotides: TGTGCTAGTGGTTTGGGGGTAGAGGGCAATCAGCCCCAGCATTTT.

V usage is TRBV15 and J usage is TRBJ1-3, with TRBD1 identical over 7 bases. V shed 5 bases, J shed 0 bases, and the junction held 4 bases outside the gene matches. Germline lookup yields CDR1 LNHNV and CDR2 YYDKDF (reference sequence). The CDR3 extends over 15 amino acids. The CDR3 coding sequence is TGTGCCACCAGCGGGGGACAGAGCTCTGGAAACACCATATATTTT. Protein: CATSGGQSSGNTIYF.

The chain has TRBV6-5 and TRBJ1-6, with 7 nucleotides matching TRBD1. This CDR3 has 15 amino acids. V shed 2 bases and J 10 bases; nucleotides not matched to a gene: 8. Germline V gene data show CDR1 as MNHEY and CDR2 as SVGAGI. For the CDR3, the DNA is TGTGCCAGCAGTTACCAACAGGGGACTCAATCACCCCTCCACTTT. This sequence encodes CASSYQQGTQSPLHF.

The rearrangement uses TRBV7-2 and TRBJ2-5, with D perhaps TRBD2 (5 bases). This CDR3 contains 16 residues. The V gene lost 5 bases and the J gene lost 2 bases, with 18 bases spanning the gap. Germline assignment: CDR1 SGHTA and CDR2 FQGNSA. CDR3 protein: CASSLSPAGGQETQYF. In DNA form, the CDR3 reads TGTGCCAGCAGCCTCAGCCCGGCTGGAGGTCAAGAGACCCAGTACTTC.

In this sample, this clone turned up once. V and J are TRBV15 and TRBJ1-2; 11 bases agree with TRBD1. Germline trimming cut 2 bases from V and 8 bases from J; bases unmatched to any gene: 10. Germline CDR1 and CDR2: LNHNV and YYDKDF (reference sequence). CDR3 size: 16 residues. The CDR3 nucleotides read TGTGCCACCAGCAGAATATCGGACAGGGGGCGCGGAGGCTACACCTTC. This sequence encodes CATSRISDRGRGGYTF.

In this sample, this clone turned up once. J is TRBJ1-1 and V is TRBV29-1; D is undetermined. This CDR3 spans 11 amino acids. V was clipped by 8 bases and J by 5 bases, with 12 bases between them. Looked up from germline, CDR1 is SQVTM and CDR2 is ANQGSEA. Here the CDR3 reads CSTFTGTEAFF. CDR3 coding DNA: TGCAGCACGTTTACGGGGACTGAAGCTTTCTTT.

This clone was recorded once. The chain carries TRBV19 and TRBJ1-1; maybe TRBD1 (5 bases). Germline-derived CDR1 and CDR2 are LNHDA and SQIVND (reference sequence). Trimming pared 5 bases from V and 3 bases from J, leaving 13 bases between. The length of the CDR3 is 14 residues. The CDR3, as DNA: TGTGCCAGTAGTGTTATAGACAGAGACACTGAAGCTTTCTTT. Translating it yields CASSVIDRDTEAFF.

The chain couples TRBV6-6 to TRBJ2-5; D uncertain. V lost 0 bases to trimming and J lost 3 bases, with 11 bases between them. From germline, CDR1 is MNHNY and CDR2 SVGAGI (reference sequence). The CDR3 is 15 amino acids. The CDR3, as DNA: TGTGCCAGCAGTTACTCGACGCTCCGGGAAGAGACCCAGTACTTC. It translates to CASSYSTLREETQYF.

This clone appeared many times. The J gene is TRBJ1-6, the V gene TRBV5-4; 9 nucleotides match TRBD1. There are 15 residues in the CDR3. Germline V CDR1 and CDR2: SGHNT, YYREEE (reference sequence). V lost 4 bases to trimming and J lost 9 bases; unmatched junction nucleotides: 8. In DNA form, the CDR3 reads TGTGCCAGCAGCAGAGGACAGGGGCAAACTTCACCCCTCCACTTT. This translates into CASSRGQGQTSPLHF.

The rearrangement joins TRBV30 to TRBJ1-2; possibly TRBD1 for D (6 bases). CDR3 length: 12 residues. The V gene's germline CDR1 is GTSNPN and CDR2 SVGIG (reference sequence). The V and J ends lost 3 bases and 4 bases respectively, with 9 bases between them. The CDR3 DNA reads as TGTGCCTGGAGCCAGGGGACCTATGGCTACACCTTC. Protein product: CAWSQGTYGYTF.

The chain links TRBV19 to TRBJ1-5, with 9 nucleotides matching TRBD1. J gave up 4 bases and V 6 bases, and 22 bases lay outside the gene matches. The V gene's germline CDR1 is LNHDA and CDR2 SQIVND (reference sequence). CDR3 size: 20 residues. CDR3 coding DNA: TGTGCCAGTAGCTCTTACGGACAGGGGAGACTGGGGCTAGGTAATCAGCCCCAGCATTTT. Residues: CASSSYGQGRLGLGNQPQHF.

V is TRBV24-1 and J is TRBJ2-1; 7 positions agree with TRBD1. CDR1 and CDR2 (germline): KGHDR, SFDVKD. J gave up 9 bases and V 5 bases, and 15 bases lay outside the gene matches. This CDR3 has 16 residues. Written as DNA, the CDR3 is TGTGCCACCAGTGGTCAGGGACAGATCGGTCGCAGTGAGCAGTTCTTC. Its protein product is CATSGQGQIGRSEQFF.

This chain joins TRBV15 and TRBJ2-7, with 7 bases aligning to TRBD1. CDR3 length: 13 amino acids. V lost 0 bases, J lost 7 bases, and 3 bases stayed unmatched. CDR1 and CDR2 (germline): LNHNV, YYDKDF (reference sequence). In DNA form, the CDR3 reads TGTGCCACCAGCAGAGATAAGACAGGGGAGCAGTACGTC. This sequence encodes CATSRDKTGEQYV.

The rearrangement links TRBV7-2 to TRBJ2-3; unclear D gene. Looked up from germline, CDR1 is SGHTA and CDR2 is FQGNSA. The CDR3 spans 15 residues. V was trimmed by 6 bases and J by 6 bases, leaving 19 bases between them. In nucleotides, the CDR3 is TGTGCCAGCAGTCTCCGGGTCTTAGGATCGGATACGCAGTATTTT. Its translation is CASSLRVLGSDTQYF.